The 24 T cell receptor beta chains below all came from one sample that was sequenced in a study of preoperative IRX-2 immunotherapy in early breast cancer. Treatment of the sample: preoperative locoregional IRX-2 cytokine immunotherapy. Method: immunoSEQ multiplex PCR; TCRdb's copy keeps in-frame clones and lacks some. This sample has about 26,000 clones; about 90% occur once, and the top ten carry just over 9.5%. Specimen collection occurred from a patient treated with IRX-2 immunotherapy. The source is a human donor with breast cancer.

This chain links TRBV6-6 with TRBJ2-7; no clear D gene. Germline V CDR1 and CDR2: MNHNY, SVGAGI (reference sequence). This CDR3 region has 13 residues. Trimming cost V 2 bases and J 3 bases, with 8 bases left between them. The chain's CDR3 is CASSYAQIYEQYF. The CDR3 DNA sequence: TGTGCCAGCAGTTACGCCCAGATCTACGAGCAGTACTTC.

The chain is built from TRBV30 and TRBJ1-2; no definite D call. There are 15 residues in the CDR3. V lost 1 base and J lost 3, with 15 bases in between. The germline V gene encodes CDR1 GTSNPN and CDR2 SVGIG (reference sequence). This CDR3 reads CAWSGRQRNYYGYTF. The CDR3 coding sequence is TGTGCCTGGAGTGGTAGGCAGAGGAACTACTATGGCTACACCTTC.

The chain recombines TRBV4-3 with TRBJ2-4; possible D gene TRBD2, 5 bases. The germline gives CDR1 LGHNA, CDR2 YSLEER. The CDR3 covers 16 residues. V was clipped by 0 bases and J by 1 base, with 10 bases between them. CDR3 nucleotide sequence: TGCGCCAGCAGCCAAGATCCTGCGGGTGCCAAAAACATTCAGTACTTC. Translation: CASSQDPAGAKNIQYF.

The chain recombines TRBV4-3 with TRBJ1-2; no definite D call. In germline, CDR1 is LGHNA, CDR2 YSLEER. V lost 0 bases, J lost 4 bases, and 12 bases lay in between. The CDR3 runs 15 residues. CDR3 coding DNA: TGCGCCAGCAGCCAAGATCGGACCGTCCGCTATGGCTACACCTTC. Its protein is CASSQDRTVRYGYTF.

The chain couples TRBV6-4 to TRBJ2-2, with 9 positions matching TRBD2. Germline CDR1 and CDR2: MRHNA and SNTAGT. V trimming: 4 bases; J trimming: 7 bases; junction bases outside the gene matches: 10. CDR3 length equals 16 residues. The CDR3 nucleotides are TGTGCCAGCAGTGTCGATAGCGGGAGAGGTGACGGGGAGCTGTTTTTT. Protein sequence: CASSVDSGRGDGELFF.

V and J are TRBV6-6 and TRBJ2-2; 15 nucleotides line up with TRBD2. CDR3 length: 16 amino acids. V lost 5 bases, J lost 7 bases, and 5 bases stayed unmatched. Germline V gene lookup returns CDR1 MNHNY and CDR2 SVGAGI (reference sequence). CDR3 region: CASSRTSGRAFGELFF. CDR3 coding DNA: TGTGCCAGCAGTCGGACTAGCGGGAGGGCCTTCGGGGAGCTGTTTTTT.

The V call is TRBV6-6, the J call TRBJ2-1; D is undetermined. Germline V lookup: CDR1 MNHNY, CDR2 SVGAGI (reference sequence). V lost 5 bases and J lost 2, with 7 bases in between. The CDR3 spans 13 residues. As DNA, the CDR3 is TGTGCCAGCAGTAATGGTCCCTACAATGAGCAGTTCTTC. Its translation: CASSNGPYNEQFF.

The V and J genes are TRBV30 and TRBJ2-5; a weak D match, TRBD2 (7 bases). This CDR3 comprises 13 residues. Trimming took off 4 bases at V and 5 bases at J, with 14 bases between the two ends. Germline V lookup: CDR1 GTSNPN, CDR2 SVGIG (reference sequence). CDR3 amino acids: CAWMGGQSETQYF. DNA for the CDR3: TGTGCCTGGATGGGGGGGCAATCGGAGACCCAGTACTTC.

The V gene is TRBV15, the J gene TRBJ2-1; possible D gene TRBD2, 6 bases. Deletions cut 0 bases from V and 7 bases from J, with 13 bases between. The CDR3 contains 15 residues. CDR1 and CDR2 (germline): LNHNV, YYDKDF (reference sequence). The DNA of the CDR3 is TGTGCCACCAGCAGAGACTTGCGGAGGGATAATGAGCAGTTCTTC. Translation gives CATSRDLRRDNEQFF.

The CDR3: CASSSQGAPQETQYF. CDR3 nucleotides: TGTGCCAGCAGTTCTCAAGGGGCCCCCCAAGAGACCCAGTACTTC. The V gene is TRBV25-1, the J gene TRBJ2-5; TRBD1 is a possible D gene (5 bases). The germline gives CDR1 MGHDK, CDR2 SYGVNS. The CDR3 is made up of 15 amino acids. V lost 5 bases to trimming and J lost 1 base, with 14 bases between them.

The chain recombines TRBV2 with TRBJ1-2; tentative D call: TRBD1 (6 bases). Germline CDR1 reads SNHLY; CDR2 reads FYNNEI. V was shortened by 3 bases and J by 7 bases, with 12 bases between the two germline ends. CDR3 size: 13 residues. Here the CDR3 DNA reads TGTGCCAGCAGTGAGTCAGGGGTTGGTGGCTACACCTTC. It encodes CASSESGVGGYTF.

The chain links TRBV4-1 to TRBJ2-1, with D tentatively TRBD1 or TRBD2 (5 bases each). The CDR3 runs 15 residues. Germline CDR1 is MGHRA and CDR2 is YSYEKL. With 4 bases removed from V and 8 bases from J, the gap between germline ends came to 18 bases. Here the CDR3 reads CASSRPGPLRDEQFF. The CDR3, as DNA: TGCGCCAGCAGCCGCCCGGGACCCCTCCGCGATGAGCAGTTCTTC.

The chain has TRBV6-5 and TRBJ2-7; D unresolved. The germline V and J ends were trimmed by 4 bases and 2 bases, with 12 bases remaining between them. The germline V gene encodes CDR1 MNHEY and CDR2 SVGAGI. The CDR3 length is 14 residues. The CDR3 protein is CASSSYYRPYEQYF. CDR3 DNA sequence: TGTGCCAGCAGTTCCTACTACCGACCCTACGAGCAGTACTTC.

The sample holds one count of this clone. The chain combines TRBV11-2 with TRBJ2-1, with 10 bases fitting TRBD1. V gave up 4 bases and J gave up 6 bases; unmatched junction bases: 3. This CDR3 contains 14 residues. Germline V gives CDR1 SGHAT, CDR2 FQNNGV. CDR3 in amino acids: CASSSGQGFNEQFF. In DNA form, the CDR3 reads TGTGCCAGCAGCTCGGGACAGGGGTTCAATGAGCAGTTCTTC.

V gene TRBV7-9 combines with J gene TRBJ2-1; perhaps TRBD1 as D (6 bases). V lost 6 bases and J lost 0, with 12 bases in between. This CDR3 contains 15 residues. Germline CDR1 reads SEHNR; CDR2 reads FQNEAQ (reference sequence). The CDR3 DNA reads TGTGCCAGCAGTTTGGACAGAAGCTCCTACAATGAGCAGTTCTTC. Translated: CASSLDRSSYNEQFF.

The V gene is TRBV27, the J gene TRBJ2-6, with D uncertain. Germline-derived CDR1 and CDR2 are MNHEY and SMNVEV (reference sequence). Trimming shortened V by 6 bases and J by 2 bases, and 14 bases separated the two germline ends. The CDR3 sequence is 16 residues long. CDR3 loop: CASRELSEPGANVLTF. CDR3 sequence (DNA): TGTGCCAGCAGGGAATTGTCAGAGCCTGGGGCCAACGTCCTGACTTTC.

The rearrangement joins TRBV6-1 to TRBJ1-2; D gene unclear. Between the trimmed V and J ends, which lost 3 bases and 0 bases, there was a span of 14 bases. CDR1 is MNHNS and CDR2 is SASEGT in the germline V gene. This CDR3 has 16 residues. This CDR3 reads CASSDRPLDPNYGYTF. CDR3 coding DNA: TGTGCCAGCAGTGATAGGCCGCTTGATCCTAACTATGGCTACACCTTC.

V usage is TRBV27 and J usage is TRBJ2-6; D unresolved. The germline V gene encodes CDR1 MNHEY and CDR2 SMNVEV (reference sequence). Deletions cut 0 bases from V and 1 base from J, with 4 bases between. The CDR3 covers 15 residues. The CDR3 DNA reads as TGTGCCAGCAGTTTATCGGTTTCTGGGGCCAACGTCCTGACTTTC. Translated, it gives CASSLSVSGANVLTF. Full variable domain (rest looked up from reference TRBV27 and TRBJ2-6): EAQVTQNPRYLITVTGKKLTVTCSQNMNHEYMSWYRQDPGLGLRQIYYSMNVEVTDKGDVPEGYKVSRKEKRNFPLILESPSPNQTSLYFCASSLSVSGANVLTFGAGSRLTVL.

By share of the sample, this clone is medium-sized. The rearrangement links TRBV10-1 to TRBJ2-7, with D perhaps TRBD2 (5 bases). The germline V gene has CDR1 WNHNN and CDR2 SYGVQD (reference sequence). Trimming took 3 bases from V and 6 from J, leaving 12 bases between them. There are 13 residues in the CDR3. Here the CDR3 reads CASSDLGVGEQYF. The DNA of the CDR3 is TGCGCCAGCAGTGACCTCGGGGTCGGCGAGCAGTACTTC.

CDR3 DNA: TGTGCCAGCAGCCCTCGACTGACGAACACTGAAGCTTTCTTT. Translation: CASSPRLTNTEAFF. The chain is built from TRBV9 and TRBJ1-1; D ambiguous. This CDR3 region has 14 residues. Trimming removed 4 bases from V and 1 base from J, with 11 bases in between. From germline, CDR1 is SGDLS and CDR2 YYNGEE.

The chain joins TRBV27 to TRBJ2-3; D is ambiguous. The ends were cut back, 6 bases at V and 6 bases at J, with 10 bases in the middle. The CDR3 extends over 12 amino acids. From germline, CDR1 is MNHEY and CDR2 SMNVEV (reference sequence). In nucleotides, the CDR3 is TGTGCCAGCAGACTGTCCGGCGATACGCAGTATTTT. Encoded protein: CASRLSGDTQYF.

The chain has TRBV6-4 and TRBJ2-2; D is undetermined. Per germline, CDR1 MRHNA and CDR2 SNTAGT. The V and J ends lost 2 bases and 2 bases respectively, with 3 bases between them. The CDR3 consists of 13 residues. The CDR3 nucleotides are TGTGCCAGCAGTGACCCTAACACCGGGGAGCTGTTTTTT. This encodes CASSDPNTGELFF.

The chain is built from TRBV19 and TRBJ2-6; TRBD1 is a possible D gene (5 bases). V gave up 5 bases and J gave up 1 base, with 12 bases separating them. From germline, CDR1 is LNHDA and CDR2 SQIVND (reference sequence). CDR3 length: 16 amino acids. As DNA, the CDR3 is TGTGCCAGTAGTCTGACCCGACAGTCTGGGGCCAACGTCCTGACTTTC. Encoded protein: CASSLTRQSGANVLTF.

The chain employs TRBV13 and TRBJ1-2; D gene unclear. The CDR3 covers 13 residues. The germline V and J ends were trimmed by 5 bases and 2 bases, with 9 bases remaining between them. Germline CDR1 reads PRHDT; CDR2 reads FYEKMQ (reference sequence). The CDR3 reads CASSPRKNYGYTF. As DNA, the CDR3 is TGTGCCAGCAGCCCGCGGAAGAACTATGGCTACACCTTC.